The 17 T cell receptor beta chains listed next were all sequenced from one sample in a study of early stage breast cancer tumors. Measured with immunoSEQ multiplex PCR; TCRdb has only the in-frame clones, and not every one. The data contain 20,000 or so clones, 75% to 80% of them singletons. The specimen sequenced was blood. These receptors all stem from a person between 60 and 69 years old with breast cancer.

V and J are TRBV28 and TRBJ2-3; D might be TRBD1 or TRBD2, each matching 5 bases. Germline assignment: CDR1 MDHEN and CDR2 SYDVKM. The V end lost 10 bases, the J end lost 5 bases, and 10 bases lay between the germline ends. There are 11 residues in the CDR3. The CDR3 nucleotides read TGTGCCACCCGGGGCGGAGATACGCAGTATTTT. Amino acid sequence: CATRGGDTQYF.

V gene TRBV6-1 combines with J gene TRBJ2-3, with D possibly TRBD1 on 5 matching bases. Germline CDR1 MNHNS, CDR2 SASEGT. V lost 4 bases to trimming and J lost 0 bases, with 8 bases between them. The CDR3 consists of 14 residues. CDR3 protein: CASSVTASTDTQYF. Here the CDR3 DNA reads TGTGCCAGCAGTGTGACAGCTAGCACAGATACGCAGTATTTT.

The chain is built from TRBV9 and TRBJ2-1; 8 positions match TRBD2. The V gene end was trimmed by 2 bases and the J gene end by 5 bases; junction bases not matched to a gene: 6. The germline V gene encodes CDR1 SGDLS and CDR2 YYNGEE. The CDR3 runs to 15 residues. Here the CDR3 reads CASSVIGGANNEQFF. In DNA form, the CDR3 reads TGTGCCAGCAGCGTTATCGGGGGGGCCAACAATGAGCAGTTCTTC. Based on the CDR3 plus reference TRBV9 and TRBJ2-1, the full variable domain is DSGVTQTPKHLITATGQRVTLRCSPRSGDLSVYWYQQSLDQGLQFLIQYYNGEERAKGNILERFSAQQFPDLHSELNLSSLELGDSALYFCASSVIGGANNEQFFGPGTRLTVL.

This clone was recorded only once. V is TRBV5-1 and J is TRBJ1-3, with D possibly matching TRBD1 (6 bases). Trimming shortened V by 8 bases and J by 4 bases, and 16 bases separated the two germline ends. Germline CDR1 SGHRS, CDR2 YFSETQ. This CDR3 has 14 residues. CDR3 nucleotide sequence: TGCGCCAGTGCTGCCGGGACACAAGGAAACACCATATATTTT. Translation: CASAAGTQGNTIYF.

The chain carries TRBV25-1 and TRBJ1-4; 8 bases are a match to TRBD1. This CDR3 has 18 residues. V shed 0 bases, J shed 4 bases, and the junction held 10 bases outside the gene matches. Germline V gene lookup returns CDR1 MGHDK and CDR2 SYGVNS. CDR3 region: CASSEYGQGLKGNEKLFF. DNA of the CDR3: TGTGCCAGCAGTGAATATGGACAGGGTTTGAAGGGTAATGAAAAACTGTTTTTT.

The rearrangement links TRBV5-5 to TRBJ1-5, with D perhaps TRBD1 (5 bases). Germline CDR1 is SGHKS and CDR2 is YYEKEE (reference sequence). V gave up 3 bases and J gave up 3 bases, with 16 bases separating them. The CDR3 length is 16 residues. The CDR3 loop reads CASSSLAGSYNQPQHF. The CDR3 nucleotides are TGTGCCAGCAGCTCCTTGGCAGGGAGCTACAATCAGCCCCAGCATTTT.

The V gene is TRBV18, the J gene TRBJ1-2; 9 positions match TRBD1. This CDR3 comprises 16 residues. The ends lost 3 bases at V and 1 base at J; junction bases unmatched: 6. Germline lookup yields CDR1 KGHSH and CDR2 LQKENI. This CDR3 is CASSPGTGSGNYGYTF. Written as DNA, the CDR3 is TGTGCCAGCTCACCCGGGACAGGGTCCGGTAACTATGGCTACACCTTC.

The CDR3: CASSESDRDRHF. CDR3 nucleotide sequence: TGTGCCAGCAGTGAATCGGACCGTGATAGGCATTTT. The V and J genes are TRBV6-1 and TRBJ1-5; D is undetermined. The CDR3 is 12 amino acids. V gave up 2 bases and J gave up 15 bases, with 14 bases separating them. Germline V gene sequence: CDR1 MNHNS, CDR2 SASEGT.

This chain uses TRBV7-8 with TRBJ2-3; 8 nucleotides align to TRBD1. Germline trimming cut 5 bases from V and 6 bases from J; bases unmatched to any gene: 7. The V gene's germline CDR1 is SGHVS and CDR2 FQNEAQ. This CDR3 has 14 residues. CDR3 in DNA: TGTGCCAGCAGCCAGGACAGGGTTGCTGATACGCAGTATTTT. Translating gives CASSQDRVADTQYF.

DNA of the CDR3: TGTGCCAGCTCACCAACAGGTAACACTGAAGCTTTCTTT. Its translation is CASSPTGNTEAFF. This chain joins TRBV18 and TRBJ1-1; a weak D match, TRBD1 (5 bases). Germline loops: CDR1 KGHSH, CDR2 LQKENI. There are 13 residues in the CDR3. V lost 2 bases and J 2 bases, leaving 6 bases between the germline ends. Supplemented by reference TRBV18 and TRBJ1-1, the full variable domain reads NAGVMQNPRHLVRRRGQEARLRCSPMKGHSHVYWYRQLPEEGLKFMVYLQKENIIDESGMPKERFSAEFPKEGPSILRIQQVVRGDSAAYFCASSPTGNTEAFFGQGTRLTVV.

The CDR3 is CASSPSGLAGGTDTQYF. The CDR3 bases are TGTGCCAGCAGCCCAAGCGGTCTAGCGGGAGGCACAGATACGCAGTATTTT. This chain joins TRBV7-3 and TRBJ2-3; 10 nucleotides align to TRBD2. Per germline, CDR1 SGHTA and CDR2 FQGTGA. The CDR3 is 17 amino acids. Trimming cost V 5 bases and J 1 base; bases outside gene matches: 9.

The rearrangement uses TRBV10-3 and TRBJ2-3; no firm D call. The V gene's germline CDR1 is ENHRY and CDR2 SYGVKD. The CDR3 contains 13 residues. The V end lost 6 bases, the J end lost 6 bases, and 13 bases lay between the germline ends. The CDR3 nucleotides read TGTGCCATCAGCACGCTATCCGGGGATACGCAGTATTTT. Protein product: CAISTLSGDTQYF.

The chain links TRBV2 to TRBJ1-1, with D tentatively TRBD1 (6 bases). The CDR3 is 13 amino acids. V lost 11 bases and J 2 bases, leaving 15 bases between the germline ends. CDR1 SNHLY and CDR2 FYNNEI come from the germline V gene. The CDR3: CADEQGLNTEAFF. CDR3 DNA: TGTGCCGATGAACAGGGCCTAAACACTGAAGCTTTCTTT.

This clone is judged medium-sized. The chain recombines TRBV6-6 with TRBJ2-1; possible D gene TRBD2, 6 bases. CDR1 is MNHNY, CDR2 SVGAGI, per germline (reference sequence). CDR3 length equals 15 residues. V was pared by 2 bases and J by 4 bases, with 12 bases between. The CDR3 loop is CASSYEDYRYNEQFF. The CDR3 DNA reads TGTGCCAGCAGTTACGAGGACTACCGATACAATGAGCAGTTCTTC.

V and J are TRBV6-4 and TRBJ2-5, with 8 bases matching TRBD1. This CDR3 has 15 residues. CDR1 MRHNA and CDR2 SNTAGT come from the germline V gene. Trimming removed 6 bases from V and 1 base from J; junction bases left unmatched: 7. The chain's CDR3 is CASRDRVRVQETQYF. The DNA of the CDR3 is TGTGCCAGCAGGGACAGGGTGAGGGTCCAAGAGACCCAGTACTTC.

The chain employs TRBV19 and TRBJ1-1, with 9 nucleotides matching TRBD1. Germline-derived CDR1 and CDR2 are LNHDA and SQIVND (reference sequence). V dropped 7 bases and J dropped 2; count of bases not matched to a gene: 8. The CDR3 has 15 residues. CDR3 protein: CASTLTGGINTEAFF. The DNA of the CDR3 is TGTGCCAGTACACTCACAGGGGGCATAAACACTGAAGCTTTCTTT.

This clone was counted a few times. The chain joins TRBV19 to TRBJ2-1; the match to TRBD2 covers 7 bases. CDR1 is LNHDA and CDR2 is SQIVND in the germline V gene (reference sequence). This CDR3 has 16 amino acids. V shed 2 bases, J shed 2 bases, and the junction held 6 bases outside the gene matches. CDR3 loop: CASSIRAGETYNEQFF. CDR3 bases: TGTGCCAGTAGTATACGGGCGGGAGAGACCTACAATGAGCAGTTCTTC. The whole variable domain, remainder taken from reference TRBV19 and TRBJ2-1, is DGGITQSPKYLFRKEGQNVTLSCEQNLNHDAMYWYRQDPGQGLRLIYYSQIVNDFQKGDIAEGYSVSREKKESFPLTVTSAQKNPTAFYLCASSIRAGETYNEQFFGPGTRLTVL.